What follows are 27 T cell receptor beta chains derived from one specimen sequenced in a study of cytomegalovirus exposure and HLA in healthy donors. 60 Vbeta and 13 Jbeta primers were used in PCR. Method: immunoSEQ multiplex PCR; TCRdb's copy keeps in-frame clones and lacks some. Of about 120,000 clones in the sample, more than 70% were seen once. Sequencing used PBMCs. Every receptor here comes from a man between 45 and 60 years old in good health and CMV-seronegative.

This chain links TRBV28 with TRBJ1-5; a possible D gene is TRBD1 (5 bases). Trimming left V 5 bases short and J 2 bases short, with 7 bases between. The germline CDR1 and CDR2 sequences are MDHEN and SYDVKM. This CDR3 contains 13 residues. CDR3 coding DNA: TGTGCCAGCAGTGCACAGGGCAATCAGCCCCAGCATTTT. Protein product: CASSAQGNQPQHF.

This chain uses TRBV5-1 with TRBJ1-1, with 7 bases lining up with TRBD1. The V gene end was trimmed by 4 bases and the J gene end by 0 bases; junction bases not matched to a gene: 3. The CDR3 loop spans 14 amino acids. The germline CDR1 and CDR2 sequences are SGHRS and YFSETQ. The CDR3, as DNA: TGCGCCAGCAGCAGGGACAGCATGAACACTGAAGCTTTCTTT. It codes for CASSRDSMNTEAFF.

In this sample, this clone turned up once. CDR3 in DNA: TGTGCCAGCAGCGCCCGGGGGTATGAGCAGTTCTTC. It translates to CASSARGYEQFF. The chain uses TRBV11-3 and TRBJ2-1; D may be TRBD2 (6 bases). Trimming shortened V by 5 bases and J by 8 bases, and 10 bases separated the two germline ends. Germline-derived CDR1 and CDR2 are SGHNT and YENEEA. The CDR3 length is 12 residues.

The chain couples TRBV28 to TRBJ1-3; a weak D match, TRBD1 (6 bases). Germline V gene sequence: CDR1 MDHEN, CDR2 SYDVKM. This CDR3 has 13 residues. V shed 6 bases and J shed 16 bases, with 22 bases lying between them. CDR3 nucleotides: TGTGCCAGCAGCCGCCAATGGACAGTTATGGGGTATTTT. Translation gives CASSRQWTVMGYF.

This chain links TRBV15 with TRBJ1-1; the D is unclear. The CDR3 is 14 residues long. Between the trimmed V and J ends, which lost 0 bases and 4 bases, there was a span of 9 bases. Germline CDR1 and CDR2: LNHNV and YYDKDF (reference sequence). For the CDR3, the DNA is TGTGCCACCAGCAGAGAAGGCAGGCTCACTGAAGCTTTCTTT. Encoded protein: CATSREGRLTEAFF.

The chain uses TRBV20-1 and TRBJ2-7, with D possibly being TRBD2 (5 bases). The CDR3 totals 11 residues. The V end was cut by 4 bases, the J end by 3 bases, with 7 bases between. Germline V CDR1 and CDR2: DFQATT, SNEGSKA (reference sequence). This chain's CDR3 is CSAKRIYEQYF. DNA of the CDR3: TGCAGTGCTAAGCGGATCTACGAGCAGTACTTC.

The chain carries TRBV12-5 and TRBJ1-1, with D possibly matching TRBD1 (6 bases). The germline gives CDR1 LGHNT, CDR2 FRNRAP. Trimming left V 0 bases short and J 6 bases short, with 17 bases between. The CDR3 length is 16 residues. Written as DNA, the CDR3 is TGTGCTAGTGGTTTGGTAATCGGTCCAGGGGTGGCTGAAGCTTTCTTT. Translating it yields CASGLVIGPGVAEAFF. Filled out from reference TRBV12-5 and TRBJ1-1, the complete variable domain reads DARVTQTPRHKVTEMGQEVTMRCQPILGHNTVFWYRQTMMQGLELLAYFRNRAPLDDSGMPKDRFSAEMPDATLATLKIQPSEPRDSAVYFCASGLVIGPGVAEAFFGQGTRLTVV.

This clone was seen a few times. Here the CDR3 reads CASSAPPSPGLVNNEQFF. CDR3 nucleotides: TGTGCCAGCAGCGCACCTCCTTCGCCGGGACTCGTAAACAATGAGCAGTTCTTC. This chain uses TRBV7-2 with TRBJ2-1; maybe TRBD2 (6 bases). This CDR3 has 18 residues. Trimming took off 5 bases at V and 5 bases at J, with 25 bases between the two ends. Germline loops: CDR1 SGHTA, CDR2 FQGNSA.

The gene calls are TRBV9 and TRBJ1-1; D uncertain. Germline lookup yields CDR1 SGDLS and CDR2 YYNGEE. This CDR3 comprises 13 residues. V was clipped by 4 bases and J by 0 bases, with 7 bases between them. The CDR3 nucleotides are TGTGCCAGCAGCTTTACAGTGAACACTGAAGCTTTCTTT. Its translation: CASSFTVNTEAFF.

The chain combines TRBV6-5 with TRBJ1-4; tentative D call: TRBD1 (5 bases). The V gene's germline CDR1 is MNHEY and CDR2 SVGAGI. The CDR3 spans 13 residues. The ends were cut back, 4 bases at V and 8 bases at J, with 11 bases in the middle. The CDR3 loop reads CASSFGGEEKLFF. The CDR3 DNA sequence: TGTGCCAGCAGTTTCGGGGGGGAGGAAAAACTGTTTTTT.

This chain links TRBV4-2 with TRBJ2-1; 10 positions agree with TRBD1. The CDR3 consists of 16 residues. The junction had 10 bases not matched to a gene; V was cut back by 3 bases and J by 8 bases. Per the germline V gene, CDR1 is LGHNA and CDR2 is YNFKEQ. CDR3 region: CASSHYKGQGSDEQFF. CDR3 in DNA: TGTGCCAGCAGCCACTACAAGGGACAGGGGAGCGATGAGCAGTTCTTC.

V and J are TRBV15 and TRBJ2-7; the D gene is possibly TRBD2 (6 bases). Trimming took 0 bases from V and 6 from J, leaving 12 bases between them. The CDR3 has 14 amino acids. From germline, CDR1 is LNHNV and CDR2 YYDKDF (reference sequence). Here the CDR3 DNA reads TGTGCCACCAGCAGAGACCAGCCGGGGGTCGAGCAGTACTTC. This gives the protein CATSRDQPGVEQYF.

This clone was found a few times. The chain combines TRBV28 with TRBJ2-2, with 7 positions matching TRBD2. Trimming cost V 6 bases and J 4 bases; bases outside gene matches: 11. Germline V gene lookup returns CDR1 MDHEN and CDR2 SYDVKM. This CDR3 spans 16 amino acids. CDR3 region: CASSPLASLATGELFF. CDR3 in DNA: TGTGCCAGCAGCCCACTAGCGAGCCTGGCCACCGGGGAGCTGTTTTTT. Based on the CDR3 plus reference TRBV28 and TRBJ2-2, the full variable domain is DVKVTQSSRYLVKRTGEKVFLECVQDMDHENMFWYRQDPGLGLRLIYFSYDVKMKEKGDIPEGYSVSREKKERFSLILESASTNQTSMYLCASSPLASLATGELFFGEGSRLTVL.

The chain is built from TRBV2 and TRBJ1-2, with no clear D. The CDR3 runs to 13 residues. Deletions cut 8 bases from V and 1 base from J, with 11 bases between. Germline CDR1 reads SNHLY; CDR2 reads FYNNEI. This chain's CDR3 is CASLSTNNYGYTF. CDR3 DNA sequence: TGTGCCAGCCTAAGTACTAATAACTATGGCTACACCTTC.

The J gene is TRBJ2-3, the V gene TRBV4-1; the D gene is possibly TRBD2 (5 bases). Trimming removed 0 bases from V and 4 bases from J, with 14 bases in between. Looked up from germline, CDR1 is MGHRA and CDR2 is YSYEKL. The CDR3 covers 16 residues. The CDR3 protein is CASSQDPGSGSDTQYF. As DNA, the CDR3 is TGCGCCAGCAGCCAAGACCCGGGATCGGGCTCAGATACGCAGTATTTT.

Remarks on this clone: One junction end does not reproduce the germline sequence, and a read error may be involved. This rearrangement joins TRBV30 to TRBJ1-2, with D perhaps matching TRBD1 (6 bases). Germline V CDR1 and CDR2: GTSNPN, SVGIG (reference sequence). The CDR3 has 13 amino acids. The CDR3: CAWSVSGERGYTF. CDR3 nucleotides: TGTGCCTGGAGTGTTTCAGGGGAACGTGGCTATACCTTC.

This clone was counted only a few times. V is TRBV2 and J is TRBJ2-1, with 10 bases fitting TRBD1. J gave up 5 bases and V 2 bases, and 3 bases lay outside the gene matches. CDR1 SNHLY and CDR2 FYNNEI come from the germline V gene. The CDR3 runs to 15 residues. CDR3 sequence: CASSEWDRGNNEQFF. The CDR3 DNA reads as TGTGCCAGCAGTGAATGGGACAGGGGCAACAATGAGCAGTTCTTC.

V is TRBV6-6 and J is TRBJ2-5; D uncertain. This CDR3 is 14 amino acids long. V shed 2 bases and J shed 2 bases, with 9 bases lying between them. Germline V gene lookup returns CDR1 MNHNY and CDR2 SVGAGI (reference sequence). The CDR3 DNA reads TGTGCCAGCAGTTACCCTCGGGTTCAAGAGACCCAGTACTTC. Translating it yields CASSYPRVQETQYF.

This clone was observed once. The CDR3: CASSENRYRGNTEAFF. The DNA for the CDR3 is TGTGCCAGCAGTGAGAACAGGTATAGGGGGAACACTGAAGCTTTCTTT. V and J are TRBV6-1 and TRBJ1-1; D is possibly TRBD1 (5 bases). The germline CDR1 and CDR2 sequences are MNHNS and SASEGT. V was trimmed by 3 bases and J by 1 base, leaving 15 bases between them. The CDR3 has 16 residues.

This chain joins TRBV5-1 and TRBJ1-1; D is undetermined. Looked up from germline, CDR1 is SGHRS and CDR2 is YFSETQ. V lost 0 bases to trimming and J lost 1 base, with 10 bases between them. This CDR3 comprises 15 residues. The CDR3 DNA reads TGCGCCAGCAGCTTGGAGCGAATAGAGAACACTGAAGCTTTCTTT. Protein product: CASSLERIENTEAFF.

The chain combines TRBV7-9 with TRBJ1-6; 8 bases align to TRBD1. Trimming removed 5 bases from V and 8 bases from J; junction bases left unmatched: 11. The CDR3 spans 16 residues. Germline assignment: CDR1 SEHNR and CDR2 FQNEAQ (reference sequence). The DNA for the CDR3 is TGTGCCAGCAGCCTCACCGGACAGGGTGCGGATTCACCCCTCCACTTT. Translating it yields CASSLTGQGADSPLHF.

The chain employs TRBV7-7 and TRBJ2-5; TRBD1 aligns across 8 bases. Trimming cost V 3 bases and J 4 bases; bases outside gene matches: 4. CDR1 is SSHAT, CDR2 FNYEAQ, per germline (reference sequence). The CDR3 sequence is 14 residues long. The CDR3 coding sequence is TGTGCCAGCAGCTTGGACAGGGTTTCAGAGACCCAGTACTTC. The encoded protein is CASSLDRVSETQYF.

The chain employs TRBV28 and TRBJ1-3; D not resolved. V was pared by 5 bases and J by 0 bases, with 14 bases between. Germline values: CDR1 MDHEN, CDR2 SYDVKM. The CDR3 totals 16 residues. CDR3 protein: CASSPPGRFSGNTIYF. As DNA, the CDR3 is TGTGCCAGCAGTCCCCCAGGAAGATTCTCTGGAAACACCATATATTTT.

The chain has TRBV6-1 and TRBJ2-7; TRBD1 agrees at 7 bases. Germline V lookup: CDR1 MNHNS, CDR2 SASEGT. V gave up 0 bases and J gave up 0 bases; unmatched junction bases: 8. The CDR3 has 17 residues. The CDR3 sequence: CASSEALRTGNSYEQYF. In DNA, the CDR3 is TGTGCCAGCAGTGAAGCGCTAAGGACAGGAAACTCCTACGAGCAGTACTTC.

J is TRBJ2-3 and V is TRBV29-1; 9 bases are shared with TRBD1. The CDR3 extends over 15 amino acids. The germline V gene has CDR1 SQVTM and CDR2 ANQGSEA. The V gene end was trimmed by 1 base and the J gene end by 1 base; junction bases not matched to a gene: 3. Here the CDR3 reads CSVEAWDRGTDTQYF. In DNA, the CDR3 is TGCAGCGTTGAAGCGTGGGACAGGGGCACAGATACGCAGTATTTT.

The CDR3 sequence is CASSPGLHSYEQYF. In nucleotides, the CDR3 is TGTGCCAGCAGTCCTGGCCTTCACTCCTACGAGCAGTACTTC. This chain joins TRBV28 and TRBJ2-7; D remains ambiguous. Trimming took off 5 bases at V and 0 bases at J, with 11 bases between the two ends. Germline CDR1 is MDHEN and CDR2 is SYDVKM. This CDR3 region has 14 residues.

The V and J genes are TRBV28 and TRBJ2-6; D perhaps matches TRBD1 (5 bases). The CDR3 runs to 16 residues. V lost 8 bases and J 2 bases, leaving 16 bases between the germline ends. Germline CDR1 reads MDHEN; CDR2 reads SYDVKM. DNA of the CDR3: TGTGCCAGCGAAAGGCCCCAGGGTACTGGGGCCAACGTCCTGACTTTC. This sequence encodes CASERPQGTGANVLTF. The whole variable domain, filled in from reference TRBV28 and TRBJ2-6, reads DVKVTQSSRYLVKRTGEKVFLECVQDMDHENMFWYRQDPGLGLRLIYFSYDVKMKEKGDIPEGYSVSREKKERFSLILESASTNQTSMYLCASERPQGTGANVLTFGAGSRLTVL.